Shown below are 15 T cell receptor beta chains from a single sample sequenced in a study of cytomegalovirus exposure and HLA in healthy donors (dated by TCRdb to 2015 to 2018). Library creation used the immunoSEQ multiplex PCR assay. For the multiplex PCR, a mixture combining 60 forward primers for TCR Vbeta segments and 13 reverse primers for TCR Jbeta segments was used. Drawn from immuneACCESS, this table holds only the in-frame rearrangements with V and J called that TCRdb kept. Clones are partly lost; checked studies trace under half to an unresolved V gene and leave the rest unexplained. This sample is represented by 250,000 to 350,000 clones; 86% of them were singletons. The top ten clones comprise roughly 4% of the sample. Source material: PBMCs. The receptors originated from a man aged 35 to 55 in good health and CMV-seropositive.

Concerning this clone itself: A junction end diverges from the germline sequence, so it may reflect a read error. In DNA form, the CDR3 reads TGTGCTAGCAGCTACCGACGACTAGCGGGAGGACCACTCTCCTACGAGCAGTACTTC. Translated, it gives CASSYRRLAGGPLSYEQYF. This chain connects TRBV7-7 to TRBJ2-7, with 13 bases that match TRBD2. This CDR3 comprises 19 residues. Germline CDR1 and CDR2: SSHAT and FNYEAQ (reference sequence).

The rearrangement uses TRBV11-2 and TRBJ1-3; 9 positions match TRBD1. CDR1 is SGHAT and CDR2 is FQNNGV in the germline V gene. Trimming took 1 base from V and 2 from J; bases not matched to a gene: 3. The CDR3 runs 16 residues. Written as DNA, the CDR3 is TGTGCCAGCAGCTTAGCCAGGACAGGGGCTGGAAACACCATATATTTT. Protein: CASSLARTGAGNTIYF.

The genes are TRBV5-1 and TRBJ1-2, with 11 bases that match TRBD1. The CDR3 covers 16 residues. Germline V gives CDR1 SGHRS, CDR2 YFSETQ. With V trimmed by 0 bases and J by 4 bases, 5 bases remained unmatched. The CDR3 DNA reads TGCGCCAGCAGCTTGGACCGGGGACAGGGGGTCTATGGCTACACCTTC. Amino acids: CASSLDRGQGVYGYTF.

This sequence joins TRBV10-3 and TRBJ1-2; D may be TRBD1 (6 bases). Per germline, CDR1 ENHRY and CDR2 SYGVKD. The CDR3 length is 15 residues. With 3 bases removed from V and 2 bases from J, the gap between germline ends came to 13 bases. The CDR3 DNA follows: TGTGCCATCAGTGATATGGGGGCCGCGAACTATGGCTACACCTTC. Translated, it gives CAISDMGAANYGYTF.

This clone was counted between two and nine times. V is TRBV19 and J is TRBJ2-7; 9 bases fit TRBD1. The CDR3 runs 16 residues. Germline CDR1 LNHDA, CDR2 SQIVND (reference sequence). J gave up 6 bases and V 5 bases, and 14 bases lay outside the gene matches. CDR3 sequence: CASSVLQGAKSREQYF. The DNA for the CDR3 is TGTGCCAGTAGTGTCCTACAGGGGGCAAAGTCCCGCGAGCAGTACTTC.

This clone was found once. This chain joins TRBV5-4 and TRBJ1-5; 8 bases agree with TRBD1. Germline CDR1 is SGHNT and CDR2 is YYREEE (reference sequence). The CDR3 sequence is 19 residues long. The V gene end was trimmed by 4 bases and the J gene end by 1 base; junction bases not matched to a gene: 16. The DNA for the CDR3 is TGTGCCAGCAGCCTCACCTCAGGGGGCGAGGAGTGGAGCAATCAGCCCCAGCATTTT. Protein: CASSLTSGGEEWSNQPQHF.

V gene TRBV4-2 combines with J gene TRBJ2-1; maybe TRBD1 (5 bases). Germline V CDR1 and CDR2: LGHNA, YNFKEQ. Deletions cut 4 bases from V and 4 bases from J, with 11 bases between. CDR3 length: 14 residues. In DNA form, the CDR3 reads TGTGCCAGCAGCCCTGGGGCAGGGTACAATGAGCAGTTCTTC. It encodes CASSPGAGYNEQFF.

This clone was found once. The chain carries TRBV27 and TRBJ2-7, with TRBD2 as a possible D gene (6 bases). The V end was cut by 4 bases, the J end by 2 bases, with 12 bases between. This CDR3 is 14 amino acids long. Germline V CDR1 and CDR2: MNHEY, SMNVEV (reference sequence). The DNA of the CDR3 is TGTGCCAGCAGTTCGTCGAGCGGGCCCTACGAGCAGTACTTC. It specifies CASSSSSGPYEQYF.

This sequence joins TRBV4-3 and TRBJ2-2, with 11 positions matching TRBD2. The germline V gene encodes CDR1 LGHNA and CDR2 YSLEER. V shed 4 bases and J 7 bases; nucleotides not matched to a gene: 5. The CDR3 is 15 residues long. The CDR3, as DNA: TGCGCCAGCAGCCTACTAGCGGGAGCGAACGGGGAGCTGTTTTTT. It is translated as CASSLLAGANGELFF.

This clone was seen just once. The chain recombines TRBV6-5 with TRBJ2-5; tentatively, D is TRBD1 (5 bases). The DNA end favors TRBJ2-7, so the J call may be wrong. CDR3 length: 15 residues. Germline loops: CDR1 MNHEY, CDR2 SVGAGI. The CDR3 loop reads CASSPRQGYSYEQYF. CDR3 DNA: TGTGCCAGCTCTCCGCGGCAGGGCTACTCCTACGAGCAGTACTTC.

The CDR3 sequence is CASSLSGGTTEAFF. In nucleotides, the CDR3 is TGTGCCAGCAGTTTATCGGGGGGGACCACTGAAGCTTTCTTT. The V gene is TRBV27, the J gene TRBJ1-1; possible D gene TRBD1, 5 bases. The length of the CDR3 is 14 residues. Germline values: CDR1 MNHEY, CDR2 SMNVEV (reference sequence). V lost 0 bases, J lost 4 bases, and 9 bases lay in between.

This chain links TRBV9 with TRBJ2-1; D is undetermined. Trimming left V 0 bases short and J 6 bases short, with 7 bases between. The germline V gene has CDR1 SGDLS and CDR2 YYNGEE. The CDR3 has 13 residues. The DNA for the CDR3 is TGTGCCAGCAGCGTAGGCTCGGTCAATGAGCAGTTCTTC. Translating it yields CASSVGSVNEQFF.

A remark on this clone: Other nucleotide sequences from this sample produce the same CDR3. V and J are TRBV28 and TRBJ2-1; 8 bases match TRBD2. CDR1 MDHEN and CDR2 SYDVKM come from the germline V gene. There are 15 residues in the CDR3. V lost 1 base, J lost 9 bases, and 8 bases stayed unmatched. CDR3 nucleotides: TGTGCCAGCAGTTTATCGGCGGGAGGACCCTTTGAGCAGTTCTTC. This codes for CASSLSAGGPFEQFF.

The V call is TRBV27, the J call TRBJ1-1, with TRBD1 identical over 7 bases. CDR1 and CDR2 (germline): MNHEY, SMNVEV (reference sequence). The CDR3 covers 15 residues. Trimming cost V 4 bases and J 1 base; bases outside gene matches: 6. CDR3 nucleotides: TGTGCCAGCAGTTCTAGGGGGCTGGGGAACACTGAAGCTTTCTTT. Amino acid sequence: CASSSRGLGNTEAFF.

This chain joins TRBV7-8 and TRBJ1-2; 8 nucleotides line up with TRBD1. The germline CDR1 and CDR2 sequences are SGHVS and FQNEAQ. This CDR3 contains 15 residues. Losses at the gene ends were 1 base for V and 7 bases for J; bases not matched to a gene: 8. The CDR3 DNA sequence: TGTGCCAGCAGCTTAGGTGGAGGCAGGGGGCCTGGCTACACCTTC. It is translated as CASSLGGGRGPGYTF. Supplemented by reference TRBV7-8 and TRBJ1-2, the full variable domain reads GAGVSQSPRYKVAKRGQDVALRCDPISGHVSLFWYQQALGQGPEFLTYFQNEAQLDKSGLPSDRFFAERPEGSVSTLKIQRTQQEDSAVYLCASSLGGGRGPGYTFGSGTRLTVV.